The clone carrying this T cell receptor beta chain was picked up a small number of times. Other DNA variants within this sample encode the same CDR3. Germline V gives CDR1 SQVTM, CDR2 ANQGSEA. CDR3 size: 12 residues. Trimming took 7 bases from V and 2 from J; bases not matched to a gene: 4. Measured with immunoSEQ multiplex PCR; TCRdb has only the in-frame clones, and not every one. The data hold roughly 7,500 clones, with about 73% observed a single time. The sample comes from a study of blood T cell repertoires in COVID-19. The sequenced sample was peripheral blood. The TCR sequence derives from a human donor in a cohort sampled during active COVID-19. The chain employs TRBV29-1 and TRBJ1-2; 7 bases are a match to TRBD1. CDR3 nucleotides: TGCAGCGCTTGGACAGGAAACTATGGCTACACCTTC. Residues: CSAWTGNYGYTF.